This TCR beta chain derives from a study of PD-1 blockade in classical Hodgkin lymphoma. About this clone itself: The antigen remains unidentified.

The CDR3 is 16 residues long. Germline values: CDR1 MNHNS, CDR2 SASEGT. The V end was cut by 3 bases, the J end by 0 bases, with 12 bases between. Whole-study results and caveats: Possible causes of repertoire differences, disease activity or prior therapy, remain undefined. Patients who began taking nivolumab under 1 year after ASCT were left out. In CD4+ cells, TCR diversity went up significantly by C4D1, but in CD8+ cells it did not. Relative to healthy donors, newly diagnosed patients reportedly had lower baseline TCR diversity, which was reported as lower still in relapsed/refractory patients.

TCRdb's copy holds only in-frame clones and misses some; the assay was immunoSEQ multiplex PCR. The table lists roughly 100,000 clones, approximately 89% of them singletons. Regarding time point: cycle 4 day 1 (C4D1), after 5 to 7 weeks of nivolumab. All trial patients relapsed after autologous stem cell transplantation. The genes are TRBV6-1 and TRBJ1-3; D is unclear. The source of this sequence is a human donor with classical Hodgkin lymphoma. This material consisted of peripheral blood mononuclear cells (PBMCs), taken before the fourth cycle of nivolumab. Written as DNA, the CDR3 is TGTGCCAGCAGTGATGTATTGTACGCCTCTGGAAACACCATATATTTT. Protein: CASSDVLYASGNTIYF.